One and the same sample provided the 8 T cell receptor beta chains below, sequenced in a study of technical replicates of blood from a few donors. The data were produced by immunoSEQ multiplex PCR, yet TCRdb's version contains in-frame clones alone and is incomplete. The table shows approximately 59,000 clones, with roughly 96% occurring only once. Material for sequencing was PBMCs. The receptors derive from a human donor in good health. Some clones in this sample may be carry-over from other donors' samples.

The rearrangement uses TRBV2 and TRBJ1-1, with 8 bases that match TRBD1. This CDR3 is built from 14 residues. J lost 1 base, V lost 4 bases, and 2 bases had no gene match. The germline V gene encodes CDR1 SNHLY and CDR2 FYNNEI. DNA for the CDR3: TGTGCCAGCAGTGGACAGGGGACGAACACTGAAGCTTTCTTT. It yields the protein CASSGQGTNTEAFF.

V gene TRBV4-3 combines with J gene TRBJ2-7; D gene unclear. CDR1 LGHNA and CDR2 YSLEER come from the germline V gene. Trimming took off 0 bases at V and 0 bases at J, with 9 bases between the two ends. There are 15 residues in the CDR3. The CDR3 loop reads CASSQDPSDSYEQYF. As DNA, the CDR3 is TGCGCCAGCAGCCAAGATCCCAGCGACTCCTACGAGCAGTACTTC.

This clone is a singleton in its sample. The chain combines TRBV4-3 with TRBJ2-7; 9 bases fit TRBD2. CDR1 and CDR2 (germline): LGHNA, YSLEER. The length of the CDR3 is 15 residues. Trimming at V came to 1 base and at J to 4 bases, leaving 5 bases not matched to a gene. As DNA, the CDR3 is TGCGCCAGCAGCCAAGCCCGGAGCGGGGGGTACGAGCAGTACTTC. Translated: CASSQARSGGYEQYF.

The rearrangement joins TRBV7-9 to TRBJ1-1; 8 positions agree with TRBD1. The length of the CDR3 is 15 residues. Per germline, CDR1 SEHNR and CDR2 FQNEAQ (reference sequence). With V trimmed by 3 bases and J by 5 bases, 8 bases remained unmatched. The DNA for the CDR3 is TGTGCCAGCAGCTTCTTAACAGGGGGAAGTACTGAAGCTTTCTTT. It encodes CASSFLTGGSTEAFF.

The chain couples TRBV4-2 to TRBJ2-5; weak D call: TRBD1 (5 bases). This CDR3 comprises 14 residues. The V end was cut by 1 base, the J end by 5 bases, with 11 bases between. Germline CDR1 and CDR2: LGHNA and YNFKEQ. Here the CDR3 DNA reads TGTGCCAGCAGCCAAGCAGGGAAGGGGGAGACCCAGTACTTC. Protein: CASSQAGKGETQYF.

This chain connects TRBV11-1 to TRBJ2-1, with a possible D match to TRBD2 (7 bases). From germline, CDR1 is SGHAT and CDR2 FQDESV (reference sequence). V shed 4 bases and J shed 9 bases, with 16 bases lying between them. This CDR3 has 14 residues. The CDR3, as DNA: TGTGCCAGCAGCTCATACAAGGGGGGGCTTGAGCAGTTCTTC. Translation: CASSSYKGGLEQFF.

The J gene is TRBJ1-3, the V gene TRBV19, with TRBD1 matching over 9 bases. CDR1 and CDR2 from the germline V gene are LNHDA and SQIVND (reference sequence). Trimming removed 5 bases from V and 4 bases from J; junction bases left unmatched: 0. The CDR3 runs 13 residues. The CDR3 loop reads CASSGTGGNTIYF. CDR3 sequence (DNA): TGTGCCAGTAGTGGGACAGGGGGAAACACCATATATTTT.

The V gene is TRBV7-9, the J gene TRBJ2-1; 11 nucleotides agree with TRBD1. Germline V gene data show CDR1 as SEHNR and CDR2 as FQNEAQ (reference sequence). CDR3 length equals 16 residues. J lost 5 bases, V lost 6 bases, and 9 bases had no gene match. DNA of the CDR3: TGTGCCAGCAGTTTCAGGACAGGGGGCTTCCACAATGAGCAGTTCTTC. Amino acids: CASSFRTGGFHNEQFF.